The 27 T cell receptor beta chains below all came from one sample that was sequenced in a study of blood T cells in healthy people across ages. The second PCR ran about 7 to 12 cycles with a sample-barcoded 5' primer and J-beta primers. Using its own MiXCR run on the 5' RACE reads, TCRdb lists one record per CDR3 protein. The sample lists over a million distinct CDR3 sequences; 59% were seen once. The sequenced sample was blood. Receptors were obtained from a man between 18 and 29 years old in good health.

This chain joins TRBV29-1 and TRBJ2-5; 9 positions match TRBD1. The CDR3 contains 15 residues. V dropped 5 bases and J dropped 1; count of bases not matched to a gene: 8. Germline lookup yields CDR1 SQVTM and CDR2 ANQGSEA. This CDR3 is CSVIGQGMSQETQYF. CDR3 bases: TGCAGCGTTATAGGACAGGGGATGTCCCAAGAGACCCAGTACTTC.

This clonotype was detected once. The genes are TRBV24-1 and TRBJ2-1; 8 bases are a match to TRBD1. CDR3 length: 17 residues. Germline CDR1 is KGHDR and CDR2 is SFDVKD. V lost 2 bases and J lost 7; bases outside the gene matches: 12. The CDR3 protein is CATSDSTVGTGYNEQFF. DNA of the CDR3: TGTGCCACCAGTGATTCAACCGTCGGGACAGGTTATAATGAGCAGTTCTTC.

V gene TRBV6-4 combines with J gene TRBJ2-3; D is ambiguous. The CDR3 loop spans 15 amino acids. CDR1 MRHNA and CDR2 SNTAGT come from the germline V gene. Trimming removed 0 bases at V and 2 bases at J, with 9 bases between. DNA of the CDR3: TGTGCCAGCAGTGACTCGGACGGTTTCACAGATACGCAGTATTTT. This codes for CASSDSDGFTDTQYF.

V and J are TRBV5-6 and TRBJ2-5; D call uncertain. TRBJ2-7 explains the end of the DNA better; the J call may be wrong. This CDR3 spans 12 amino acids. In germline, CDR1 is SGHDT, CDR2 YYEEEE. The CDR3 is CASSLFSIEQYF. As DNA, the CDR3 is TGTGCCAGCAGCTTGTTCAGTATCGAGCAGTACTTC.

The genes are TRBV27 and TRBJ2-3; D gene uncertain. Germline lookup yields CDR1 MNHEY and CDR2 SMNVEV (reference sequence). There are 14 residues in the CDR3. Trimming cost V 1 base and J 1 base, with 6 bases left between them. In DNA form, the CDR3 reads TGTGCCAGCAGTTTATGGTCCGGCACAGATACGCAGTATTTT. Its translation: CASSLWSGTDTQYF.

The chain uses TRBV28 and TRBJ2-4, with a weak D call TRBD1 (6 bases). Germline-derived CDR1 and CDR2 are MDHEN and SYDVKM. Trimming removed 5 bases at V and 13 bases at J, with 24 bases between. The CDR3 is made up of 15 amino acids. CDR3: CASSKVAGAQLAQYF. The CDR3 DNA follows: TGTGCCAGCAGTAAAGTAGCAGGGGCGCAATTGGCCCAGTACTTC.

This clonotype was seen only a few times. The J gene is TRBJ2-3, the V gene TRBV20-1; 9 nucleotides align to TRBD2. The CDR3 length is 15 residues. CDR1 DFQATT and CDR2 SNEGSKA come from the germline V gene (reference sequence). The trim removed 0 bases at V and 2 bases at J, leaving 3 bases unmatched. CDR3 amino acids: CSARDAGGYTDTQYF. Here the CDR3 DNA reads TGCAGTGCTAGAGATGCGGGGGGGTACACAGATACGCAGTATTTT.

V usage is TRBV2 and J usage is TRBJ2-5, with TRBD2 identical over 9 bases. In germline, CDR1 is SNHLY, CDR2 FYNNEI. V lost 4 bases and J lost 3; bases outside the gene matches: 9. The CDR3 loop spans 16 amino acids. The CDR3 sequence: CASSVSPGLAEETQYF. CDR3 sequence (DNA): TGTGCCAGCAGTGTTTCCCCGGGACTAGCAGAAGAGACCCAGTACTTC.

The sample holds a few counts of this clonotype. The rearrangement links TRBV7-2 to TRBJ2-7, with TRBD2 as a possible D gene (7 bases). The CDR3 contains 15 residues. Germline V CDR1 and CDR2: SGHTA, FQGNSA. Trimming took off 2 bases at V and 2 bases at J, with 13 bases between the two ends. The DNA of the CDR3 is TGTGCCAGCAGCTTACTTCGGGGGGCCCCCTACGAGCAGTACTTC. It is translated as CASSLLRGAPYEQYF.

V usage is TRBV4-3 and J usage is TRBJ1-1, with TRBD1 matching 7 bases. The V segment lost 5 bases and the J segment 8 bases; nucleotides outside the gene matches: 8. Germline assignment: CDR1 LGHNA and CDR2 YSLEER. This CDR3 contains 13 residues. The CDR3 region has the DNA TGCGCCAGCAGCAAGGCGTCGGACAGGGAAGCTTTCTTT. Protein sequence: CASSKASDREAFF.

The J gene is TRBJ2-1, the V gene TRBV12-3 or TRBV12-4, with D perhaps matching TRBD1 (5 bases). V was trimmed by 8 bases and J by 9 bases, leaving 17 bases between them. The CDR3 extends over 13 amino acids. Here the CDR3 DNA reads TGTGCCAGCGTAAAGGGGCTAGTGATTGAGCAGTTCTTC. Its translation is CASVKGLVIEQFF.

The V and J genes are TRBV29-1 and TRBJ1-2; D gene ambiguous. Germline-derived CDR1 and CDR2 are SQVTM and ANQGSEA. There are 14 residues in the CDR3. With 4 bases removed from V and 3 bases from J, the gap between germline ends came to 15 bases. The CDR3 coding sequence is TGCAGCGTTGGGGATTTGAGGGAGGACTATGGCTACACCTTC. As protein: CSVGDLREDYGYTF.

The rearrangement joins TRBV6-6 to TRBJ2-5; TRBD1 matches 7 bases. This CDR3 region has 14 residues. Per the germline V gene, CDR1 is MNHNY and CDR2 is SVGAGI (reference sequence). The V segment lost 3 bases and the J segment 1 base; nucleotides outside the gene matches: 2. The CDR3 DNA reads TGTGCCAGCAGTTATTGGGACAGCCAAGAGACCCAGTACTTC. This codes for CASSYWDSQETQYF.

The chain employs TRBV29-1 and TRBJ2-1; 11 nucleotides line up with TRBD2. This CDR3 has 13 amino acids. Trimming took 1 base from V and 8 from J; bases not matched to a gene: 1. Germline CDR1 SQVTM, CDR2 ANQGSEA. The CDR3 coding sequence is TGCAGCGTTGAAGCTAGCGGGGGGTATGAGCAGTTCTTC. It encodes CSVEASGGYEQFF.

V gene TRBV10-3 combines with J gene TRBJ1-2; 7 nucleotides line up with TRBD1. The V gene's germline CDR1 is ENHRY and CDR2 SYGVKD. Unmatched junction bases numbered 14, after V lost 5 bases and J lost 8 bases. The CDR3 is made up of 15 amino acids. CDR3 sequence: CAISPSGTQQGGYTF. The CDR3 bases are TGTGCCATCAGTCCGTCGGGGACCCAACAGGGGGGCTACACCTTC.

This rearrangement joins TRBV4-3 to TRBJ2-1; 8 nucleotides agree with TRBD1. Per germline, CDR1 LGHNA and CDR2 YSLEER. V trimming: 4 bases; J trimming: 2 bases; junction bases outside the gene matches: 10. This CDR3 is built from 17 residues. The CDR3 sequence is CASSPLRQGLAYNEQFF. The CDR3 nucleotides read TGCGCCAGCAGCCCCCTGCGACAGGGGCTGGCCTACAATGAGCAGTTCTTC.

This chain joins TRBV9 and TRBJ2-5; 12 positions match TRBD2. The V and J ends lost 2 bases and 4 bases, in that order; junction bases with no gene match: 6. Germline V gene lookup returns CDR1 SGDLS and CDR2 YYNGEE. This CDR3 has 16 amino acids. This CDR3 reads CASSVERLAGVETQYF. The CDR3 coding sequence is TGTGCCAGCAGCGTGGAAAGACTAGCGGGAGTAGAGACCCAGTACTTC.

The V and J genes are TRBV7-9 and TRBJ2-3; TRBD2 agrees at 14 bases. The length of the CDR3 is 18 residues. Germline values: CDR1 SEHNR, CDR2 FQNEAQ (reference sequence). Trimming took 4 bases from V and 0 from J; bases not matched to a gene: 6. Here the CDR3 DNA reads TGTGCCAGCAGCTCACCGGGACTAGCGGGGGCTAGCACAGATACGCAGTATTTT. Its protein product is CASSSPGLAGASTDTQYF.

V usage is TRBV3-1 and J usage is TRBJ2-5; D unresolved. Trimming shortened V by 4 bases and J by 3 bases, and 9 bases separated the two germline ends. This CDR3 region has 13 residues. Germline-derived CDR1 and CDR2 are LGHDT and YNNKEL (reference sequence). The chain's CDR3 is CASSPMVEETQYF. The CDR3 nucleotides are TGTGCCAGCAGCCCTATGGTGGAAGAGACCCAGTACTTC.

V and J are TRBV12-3 or TRBV12-4 and TRBJ2-7; perhaps TRBD2 as D (5 bases). With 7 bases removed from V and 3 bases from J, the gap between germline ends came to 16 bases. This CDR3 has 14 residues. The DNA for the CDR3 is TGTGCCAGCACGTCGGGTCTAGCTATCTACGAGCAGTACTTC. Translated: CASTSGLAIYEQYF.

This clonotype appeared a single time. The chain recombines TRBV5-1 with TRBJ2-7, with D possibly matching TRBD2 (5 bases). The CDR3 covers 16 residues. Germline loops: CDR1 SGHRS, CDR2 YFSETQ. V was pared by 2 bases and J by 1 base, with 16 bases between. CDR3 sequence reads: CASSLVAQRPSYEQYF. Here the CDR3 DNA reads TGCGCCAGCAGCTTAGTTGCTCAGCGGCCTTCCTACGAGCAGTACTTC.

The rearrangement links TRBV7-2 to TRBJ2-3, with 13 nucleotides matching TRBD2. Germline CDR1 reads SGHTA; CDR2 reads FQGNSA. CDR3 length: 16 amino acids. The trim removed 6 bases at V and 4 bases at J, leaving 7 bases unmatched. DNA of the CDR3: TGTGCCAGCAGGGAGGGGACTAGCGGGGACGCAGATACGCAGTATTTT. Residues: CASREGTSGDADTQYF.

The chain employs TRBV7-2 and TRBJ2-3, with D possibly being TRBD2 (5 bases). V lost 3 bases and J 3 bases, leaving 19 bases between the germline ends. The CDR3 extends over 17 amino acids. Germline CDR1 SGHTA, CDR2 FQGNSA. CDR3 in DNA: TGTGCCAGCAGCTTCCGGGATAGCCCAACATTGACAGATACGCAGTATTTT. Residues: CASSFRDSPTLTDTQYF.

The V call is TRBV20-1, the J call TRBJ1-6; 8 bases agree with TRBD1. This CDR3 contains 17 residues. Germline assignment: CDR1 DFQATT and CDR2 SNEGSKA (reference sequence). V lost 1 base to trimming and J lost 2 bases; unmatched junction nucleotides: 7. CDR3 in DNA: TGCAGTGCTAGAGTGGCAGGGGGCACGGCCTATAATTCACCCCTCCACTTT. Its translation is CSARVAGGTAYNSPLHF.

The rearrangement uses TRBV29-1 and TRBJ1-1; D perhaps matches TRBD1 (5 bases). Trimming pared 7 bases from V and 2 bases from J, leaving 14 bases between. The germline V gene has CDR1 SQVTM and CDR2 ANQGSEA. The CDR3 is made up of 13 amino acids. This CDR3 is CSAGAWVNTEAFF. DNA of the CDR3: TGCAGCGCTGGGGCATGGGTAAACACTGAAGCTTTCTTT.

In its sample, this clonotype was seen a few times. The chain combines TRBV10-3 with TRBJ2-1; D call uncertain. CDR1 and CDR2 (germline): ENHRY, SYGVKD. V was shortened by 3 bases and J by 6 bases, with 6 bases between the two germline ends. There are 12 residues in the CDR3. In nucleotides, the CDR3 is TGTGCCATCAGTGATCGCCTCAATGAGCAGTTCTTC. The encoded protein is CAISDRLNEQFF.

This clonotype came up many times. The chain recombines TRBV12-3 or TRBV12-4 with TRBJ2-7; D not certain. The CDR3 sequence is 12 residues long. V gave up 5 bases and J gave up 2 bases, with 7 bases separating them. The DNA of the CDR3 is TGTGCCAGCAGTCCACGAACCTACGAGCAGTACTTC. It translates to CASSPRTYEQYF.